This T cell receptor beta chain was captured in a study of blood T cell repertoires in COVID-19. At the level of the study: The samples span acute and convalescent COVID-19 from the United States, Italy and Spain. T cells, B-cell-depleted T cells, or PBMCs supplied cDNA or gDNA.

The CDR3 extends over 16 amino acids. Germline-derived CDR1 and CDR2 are MDHEN and SYDVKM. Trimming took 7 bases from V and 6 from J, leaving 22 bases between them. In the original analysis: Amplification from reference gene primers served as the basis for estimated nucleated cell counts. Profiling relied on immunoSEQ multiplex PCR, and the TCRdb table lists in-frame clones only, not all of them. Clone size and the V and J calls come from that table; the DNA yielded D and trimming. There are 120,000 to 150,000 clones in the sample; approximately 86% occur only once, and roughly 3% lies in the top ten.

The sequence derives from a woman between 40 and 55 years old with active or convalescent COVID-19. The chain has TRBV28 and TRBJ1-5; D perhaps matches TRBD1 (5 bases). The sequenced sample consisted of peripheral blood. DNA for the CDR3: TGTGCCAGCACCCTCCCGACAGCACGATCAGGTCAGCCCCAGCATTTT. It encodes CASTLPTARSGQPQHF.